The 6 T cell receptor beta chains reported below all come from one sample, sequenced in a study of early T cells in non-severe SARS-CoV-2 infection. Using its own MiXCR run on the 5' RACE reads, TCRdb lists one record per CDR3 protein. The sample includes approximately 64,000 distinct CDR3 sequences, less than 20% of them seen just once. This sample comprised whole blood, obtained at baseline. These TCRs come from an adult who was a healthcare worker with PCR-confirmed SARS-CoV-2 infection or an uninfected control (not recorded which).

This clonotype occurred a few times. This sequence joins TRBV4-3 and TRBJ1-6; maybe TRBD1 (5 bases). CDR1 LGHNA and CDR2 YSLEER come from the germline V gene. Trimming left V 0 bases short and J 9 bases short, with 12 bases between. This CDR3 region has 15 residues. The CDR3, as DNA: TGCGCCAGCAGCCAAGACAGGGAAGTTGGTTCACCCCTCCACTTT. Residues: CASSQDREVGSPLHF.

This chain connects TRBV5-5 to TRBJ1-5; D possibly corresponds to TRBD1 (5 bases). Deletions cut 0 bases from V and 7 bases from J, with 17 bases between. Germline lookup yields CDR1 SGHKS and CDR2 YYEKEE (reference sequence). There are 16 residues in the CDR3. CDR3 nucleotide sequence: TGTGCCAGCAGCTTGGCCTTAGACAGAGTCCTCCAGCCCCAGCATTTT. It is translated as CASSLALDRVLQPQHF.

By proportion, this clonotype is medium-sized (0.01 to 0.1%). V and J are TRBV5-1 and TRBJ1-6, with 8 bases identical to TRBD1. In germline, CDR1 is SGHRS, CDR2 YFSETQ. V was pared by 0 bases and J by 8 bases, with 7 bases of the junction left unmatched. The CDR3 is 16 residues long. The CDR3 nucleotides read TGCGCCAGCAGCTTGGGAGCAGGGGGCGCGTATTCACCCCTCCACTTT. It yields the protein CASSLGAGGAYSPLHF.

This chain links TRBV28 with TRBJ1-1; tentatively, D is TRBD1 (5 bases). V was clipped by 7 bases and J by 4 bases, with 19 bases between them. The CDR3 sequence is 15 residues long. Germline V gene data show CDR1 as MDHEN and CDR2 as SYDVKM. The CDR3 here is CASITSGIIGTEAFF. CDR3 DNA sequence: TGTGCCAGCATCACTTCAGGGATTATAGGCACTGAAGCTTTCTTT. Complete variable domain (other parts from reference TRBV28 and TRBJ1-1): DVKVTQSSRYLVKRTGEKVFLECVQDMDHENMFWYRQDPGLGLRLIYFSYDVKMKEKGDIPEGYSVSREKKERFSLILESASTNQTSMYLCASITSGIIGTEAFFGQGTRLTVV.

The rearrangement joins TRBV7-6 to TRBJ2-3; 7 nucleotides match TRBD1. CDR1 is SGHVS, CDR2 FNYEAQ, per germline. The CDR3 contains 15 residues. The V segment lost 5 bases and the J segment 0 bases; nucleotides outside the gene matches: 5. The CDR3 spells CASSRQGGSTDTQYF. CDR3 coding DNA: TGTGCCAGCAGCCGACAGGGCGGAAGCACAGATACGCAGTATTTT.

There are a few counts of this clonotype. This chain joins TRBV5-1 and TRBJ2-7, with unresolved D. Trimming took off 0 bases at V and 5 bases at J, with 9 bases between the two ends. CDR1 and CDR2 (germline): SGHRS, YFSETQ. The CDR3 runs to 13 residues. CDR3 sequence (DNA): TGCGCCAGCAGCTTGGTCCAGAACAACGAGCAGTACTTC. This gives the protein CASSLVQNNEQYF.